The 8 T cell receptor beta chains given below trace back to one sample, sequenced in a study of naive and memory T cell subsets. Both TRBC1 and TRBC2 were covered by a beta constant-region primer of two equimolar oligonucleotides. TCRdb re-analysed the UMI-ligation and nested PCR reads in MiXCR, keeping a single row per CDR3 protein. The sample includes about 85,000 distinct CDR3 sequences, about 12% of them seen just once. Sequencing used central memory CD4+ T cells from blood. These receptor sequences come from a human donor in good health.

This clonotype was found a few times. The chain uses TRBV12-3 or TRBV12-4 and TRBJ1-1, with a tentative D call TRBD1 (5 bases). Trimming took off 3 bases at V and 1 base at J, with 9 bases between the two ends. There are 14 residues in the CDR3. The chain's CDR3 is CASSFPGRNTEAFF. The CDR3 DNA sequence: TGTGCCAGCAGTTTTCCGGGACGGAACACTGAAGCTTTCTTT.

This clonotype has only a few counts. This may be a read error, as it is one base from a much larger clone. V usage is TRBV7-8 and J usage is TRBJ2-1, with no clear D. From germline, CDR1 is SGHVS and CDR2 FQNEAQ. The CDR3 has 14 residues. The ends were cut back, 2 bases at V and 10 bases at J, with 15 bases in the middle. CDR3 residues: CASSLQEARREQFF. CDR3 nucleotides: TGTGCCAGCAGCTTACAGGAAGCTCGGAGAGAGCAGTTCTTC.

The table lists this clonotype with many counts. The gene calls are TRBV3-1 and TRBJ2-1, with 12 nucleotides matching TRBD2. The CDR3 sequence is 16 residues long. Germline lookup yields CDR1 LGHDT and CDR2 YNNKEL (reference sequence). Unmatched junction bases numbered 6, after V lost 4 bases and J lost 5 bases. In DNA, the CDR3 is TGTGCCAGCAGCCCATGGACTAGCGGGACACACAATGAGCAGTTCTTC. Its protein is CASSPWTSGTHNEQFF.

The CDR3 region has the DNA TGCAGCGAGACTAGCGGGAGGTCAGATACGCAGTATTTT. This sequence encodes CSETSGRSDTQYF. The chain is built from TRBV29-1 and TRBJ2-3; 13 bases align to TRBD2. Trimming at V came to 7 bases and at J to 4 bases, leaving 2 bases not matched to a gene. Germline V gene sequence: CDR1 SQVTM, CDR2 ANQGSEA. The CDR3 is 13 amino acids.

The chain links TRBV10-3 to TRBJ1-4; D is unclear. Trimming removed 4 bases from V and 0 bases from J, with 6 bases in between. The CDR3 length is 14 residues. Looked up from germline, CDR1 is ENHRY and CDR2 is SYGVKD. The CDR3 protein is CAISGGPTNEKLFF. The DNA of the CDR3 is TGTGCCATCAGTGGAGGTCCAACTAATGAAAAACTGTTTTTT.

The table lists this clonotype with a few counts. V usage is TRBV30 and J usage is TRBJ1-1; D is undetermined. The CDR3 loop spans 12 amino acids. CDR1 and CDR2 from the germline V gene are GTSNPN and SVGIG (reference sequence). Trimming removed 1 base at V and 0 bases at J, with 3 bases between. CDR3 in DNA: TGTGCCTGGAGTGGGGTGAACACTGAAGCTTTCTTT. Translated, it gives CAWSGVNTEAFF.

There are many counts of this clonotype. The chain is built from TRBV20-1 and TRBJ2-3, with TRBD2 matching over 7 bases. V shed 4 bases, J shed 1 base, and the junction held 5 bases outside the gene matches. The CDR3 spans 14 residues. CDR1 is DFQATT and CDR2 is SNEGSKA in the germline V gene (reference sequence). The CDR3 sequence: CSATSGTGTDTQYF. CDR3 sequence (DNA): TGCAGTGCTACTAGCGGAACTGGCACAGATACGCAGTATTTT.

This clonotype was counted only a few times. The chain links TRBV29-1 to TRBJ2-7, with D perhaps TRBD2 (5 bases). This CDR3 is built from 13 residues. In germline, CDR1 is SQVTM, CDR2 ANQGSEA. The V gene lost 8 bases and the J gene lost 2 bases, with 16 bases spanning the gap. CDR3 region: CSLRARIPYEQYF. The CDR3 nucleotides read TGCAGCCTGAGGGCCAGGATCCCCTACGAGCAGTACTTC.